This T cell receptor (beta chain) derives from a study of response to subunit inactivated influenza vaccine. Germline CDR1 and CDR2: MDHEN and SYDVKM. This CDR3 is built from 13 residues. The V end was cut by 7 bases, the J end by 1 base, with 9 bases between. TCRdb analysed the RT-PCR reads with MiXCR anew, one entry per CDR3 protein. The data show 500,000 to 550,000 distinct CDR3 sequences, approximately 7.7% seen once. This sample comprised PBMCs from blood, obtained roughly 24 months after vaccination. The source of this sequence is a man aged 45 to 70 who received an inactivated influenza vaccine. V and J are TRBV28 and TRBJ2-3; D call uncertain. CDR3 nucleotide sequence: TGTGCCAGCATGAAGTCGGGCACAGATACGCAGTATTTT. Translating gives CASMKSGTDTQYF.